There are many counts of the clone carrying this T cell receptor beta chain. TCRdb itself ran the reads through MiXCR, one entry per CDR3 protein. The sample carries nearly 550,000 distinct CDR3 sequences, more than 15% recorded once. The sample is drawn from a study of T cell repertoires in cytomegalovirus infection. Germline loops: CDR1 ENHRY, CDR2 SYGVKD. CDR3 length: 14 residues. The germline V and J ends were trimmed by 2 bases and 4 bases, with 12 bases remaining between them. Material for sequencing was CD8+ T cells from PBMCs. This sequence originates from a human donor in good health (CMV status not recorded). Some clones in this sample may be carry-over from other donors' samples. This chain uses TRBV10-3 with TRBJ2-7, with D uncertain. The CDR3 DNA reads TGTGCCATCAGTGAGGTAGAGGTGGGATACGAGCAGTACTTC. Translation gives CAISEVEVGYEQYF.